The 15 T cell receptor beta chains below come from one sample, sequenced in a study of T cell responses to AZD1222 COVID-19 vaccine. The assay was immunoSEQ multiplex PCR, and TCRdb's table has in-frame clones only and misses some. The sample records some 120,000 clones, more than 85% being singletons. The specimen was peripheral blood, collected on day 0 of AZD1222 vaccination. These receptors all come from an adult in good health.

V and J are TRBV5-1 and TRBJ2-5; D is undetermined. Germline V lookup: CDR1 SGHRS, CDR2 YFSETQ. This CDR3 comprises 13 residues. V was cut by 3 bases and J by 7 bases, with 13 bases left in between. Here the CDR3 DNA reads TGCGCCAGCAGCTCCCCCGACCTTGGGACCCAGTACTTC. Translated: CASSSPDLGTQYF.

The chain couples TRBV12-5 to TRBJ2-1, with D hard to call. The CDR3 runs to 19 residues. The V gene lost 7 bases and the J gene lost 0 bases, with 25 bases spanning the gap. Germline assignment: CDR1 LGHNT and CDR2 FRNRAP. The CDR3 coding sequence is TGTGCTAGTGAAGCTTCAATAAAGGATCGAACCGCCTCCTACAATGAGCAGTTCTTC. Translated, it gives CASEASIKDRTASYNEQFF.

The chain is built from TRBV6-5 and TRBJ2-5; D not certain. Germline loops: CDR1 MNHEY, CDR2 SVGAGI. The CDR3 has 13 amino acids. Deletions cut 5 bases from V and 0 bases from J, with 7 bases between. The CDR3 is CASSPSYQETQYF. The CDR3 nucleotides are TGTGCCAGCAGTCCCTCGTACCAAGAGACCCAGTACTTC.

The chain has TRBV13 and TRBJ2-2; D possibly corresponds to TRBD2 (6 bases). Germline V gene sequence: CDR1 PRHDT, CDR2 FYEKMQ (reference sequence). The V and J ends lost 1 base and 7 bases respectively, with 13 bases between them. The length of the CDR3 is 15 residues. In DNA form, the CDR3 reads TGTGCCAGCAGCTTAGTAGCGGCGAGCGACGGGGAGCTGTTTTTT. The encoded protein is CASSLVAASDGELFF.

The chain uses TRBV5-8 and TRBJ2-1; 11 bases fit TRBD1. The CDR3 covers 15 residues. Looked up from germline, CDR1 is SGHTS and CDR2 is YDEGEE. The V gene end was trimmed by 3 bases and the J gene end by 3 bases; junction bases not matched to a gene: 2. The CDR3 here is CASSWGQGGYNEQFF. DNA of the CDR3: TGTGCCAGCAGCTGGGGACAGGGGGGCTACAATGAGCAGTTCTTC.

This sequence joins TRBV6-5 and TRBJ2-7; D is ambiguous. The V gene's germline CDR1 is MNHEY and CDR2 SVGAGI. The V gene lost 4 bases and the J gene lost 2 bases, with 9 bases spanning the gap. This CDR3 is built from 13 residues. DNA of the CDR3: TGTGCCAGCAGTTCCCCGGCGACCTACGAGCAGTACTTC. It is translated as CASSSPATYEQYF.

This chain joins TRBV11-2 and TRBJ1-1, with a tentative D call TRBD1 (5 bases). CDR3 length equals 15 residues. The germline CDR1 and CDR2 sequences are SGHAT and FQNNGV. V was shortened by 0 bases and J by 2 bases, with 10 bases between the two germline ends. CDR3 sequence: CASSLDTGPNTEAFF. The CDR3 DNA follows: TGTGCCAGCAGCTTAGATACGGGGCCAAACACTGAAGCTTTCTTT.

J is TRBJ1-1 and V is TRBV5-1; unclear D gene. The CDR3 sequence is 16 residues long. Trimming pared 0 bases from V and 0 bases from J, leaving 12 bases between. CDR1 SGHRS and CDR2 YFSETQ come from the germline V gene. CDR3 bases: TGCGCCAGCAGCTTGGCCGTGGTAGACCTGAACACTGAAGCTTTCTTT. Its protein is CASSLAVVDLNTEAFF.

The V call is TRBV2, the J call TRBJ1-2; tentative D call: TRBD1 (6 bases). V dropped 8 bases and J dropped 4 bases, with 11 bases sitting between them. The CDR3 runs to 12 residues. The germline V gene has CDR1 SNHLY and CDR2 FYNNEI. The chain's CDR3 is CASVAGAYGYTF. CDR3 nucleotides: TGTGCCAGCGTGGCAGGGGCCTATGGCTACACCTTC. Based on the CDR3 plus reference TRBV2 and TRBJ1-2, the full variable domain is EPEVTQTPSHQVTQMGQEVILRCVPISNHLYFYWYRQILGQKVEFLVSFYNNEISEKSEIFDDQFSVERPDGSNFTLKIRSTKLEDSAMYFCASVAGAYGYTFGSGTRLTVV.

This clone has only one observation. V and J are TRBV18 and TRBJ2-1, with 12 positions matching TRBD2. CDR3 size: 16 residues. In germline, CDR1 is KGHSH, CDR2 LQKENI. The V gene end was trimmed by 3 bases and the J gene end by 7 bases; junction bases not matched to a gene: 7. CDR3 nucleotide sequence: TGTGCCAGCTCACCGCGACTAGCGGGAGACCTGAATGAGCAGTTCTTC. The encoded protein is CASSPRLAGDLNEQFF.

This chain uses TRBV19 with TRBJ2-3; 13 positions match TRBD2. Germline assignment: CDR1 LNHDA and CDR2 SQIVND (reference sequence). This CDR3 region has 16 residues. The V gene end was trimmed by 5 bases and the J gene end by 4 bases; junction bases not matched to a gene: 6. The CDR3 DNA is TGTGCCAGTAGTCTACTAGCGGGAGGGACAGCAGATACGCAGTATTTT. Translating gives CASSLLAGGTADTQYF.

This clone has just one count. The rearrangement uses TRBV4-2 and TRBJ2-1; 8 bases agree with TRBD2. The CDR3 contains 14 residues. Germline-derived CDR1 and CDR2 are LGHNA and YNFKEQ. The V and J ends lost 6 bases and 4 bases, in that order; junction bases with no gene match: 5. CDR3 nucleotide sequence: TGTGCCAGCAGTTCAGCGGGAGATTACAATGAGCAGTTCTTC. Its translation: CASSSAGDYNEQFF.

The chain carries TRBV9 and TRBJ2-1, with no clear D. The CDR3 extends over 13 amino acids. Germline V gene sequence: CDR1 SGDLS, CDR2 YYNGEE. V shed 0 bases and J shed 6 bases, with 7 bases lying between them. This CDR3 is CASSVGQINEQFF. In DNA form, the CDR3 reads TGTGCCAGCAGCGTAGGCCAGATCAATGAGCAGTTCTTC.

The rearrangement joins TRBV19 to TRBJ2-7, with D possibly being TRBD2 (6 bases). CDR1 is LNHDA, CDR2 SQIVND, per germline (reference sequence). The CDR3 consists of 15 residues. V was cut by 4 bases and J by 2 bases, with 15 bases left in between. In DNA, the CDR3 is TGTGCCAGTAGTACTACGGCGGGAAACCCCTACGAGCAGTACTTC. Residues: CASSTTAGNPYEQYF. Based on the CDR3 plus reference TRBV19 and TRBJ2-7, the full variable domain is DGGITQSPKYLFRKEGQNVTLSCEQNLNHDAMYWYRQDPGQGLRLIYYSQIVNDFQKGDIAEGYSVSREKKESFPLTVTSAQKNPTAFYLCASSTTAGNPYEQYFGPGTRLTVT.

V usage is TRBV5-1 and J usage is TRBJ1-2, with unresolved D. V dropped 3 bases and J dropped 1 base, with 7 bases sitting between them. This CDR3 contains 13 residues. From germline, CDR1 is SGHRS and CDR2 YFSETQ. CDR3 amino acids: CASSSEVNYGYTF. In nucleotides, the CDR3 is TGCGCCAGCAGCTCGGAGGTTAACTATGGCTACACCTTC.